This T cell receptor (beta chain) was captured in a study of T cell clones after liver transplantation. Study at large: TCRbeta sequencing after a pre-transplant mixed lymphocyte reaction identified graft-donor-reactive clones, later tracked in post-transplant blood.

Losses at the gene ends were 7 bases for V and 4 bases for J; bases not matched to a gene: 12. Germline CDR1 SGHAT, CDR2 FQNNGV. The CDR3 covers 15 residues. The assay was immunoSEQ multiplex PCR, and TCRdb's table has in-frame clones only and misses some. The sample holds roughly 100,000 clones, around four fifths seen once. General study points: A larger donor-reactive than third-party decline suggested partial antigen-specific deletion.

On this clone: Its antigen is currently unknown.

The chain links TRBV11-2 to TRBJ2-7; 8 bases agree with TRBD1. The TCR sequence derives from a human donor who received a liver transplant. Sequencing used CD4+ T cells from blood, obtained before liver transplant. CDR3 in DNA: TGTGCCAGCAATCCTAGGGGGACAGGATTATACGAGCAGTACTTC. Amino acid sequence: CASNPRGTGLYEQYF. Drawing the rest from reference TRBV11-2 and TRBJ2-7, the complete variable domain is EAGVAQSPRYKIIEKRQSVAFWCNPISGHATLYWYQQILGQGPKLLIQFQNNGVVDDSQLPKDRFSAERLKGVDSTLKIQPAKLEDSAVYLCASNPRGTGLYEQYFGPGTRLTVT.